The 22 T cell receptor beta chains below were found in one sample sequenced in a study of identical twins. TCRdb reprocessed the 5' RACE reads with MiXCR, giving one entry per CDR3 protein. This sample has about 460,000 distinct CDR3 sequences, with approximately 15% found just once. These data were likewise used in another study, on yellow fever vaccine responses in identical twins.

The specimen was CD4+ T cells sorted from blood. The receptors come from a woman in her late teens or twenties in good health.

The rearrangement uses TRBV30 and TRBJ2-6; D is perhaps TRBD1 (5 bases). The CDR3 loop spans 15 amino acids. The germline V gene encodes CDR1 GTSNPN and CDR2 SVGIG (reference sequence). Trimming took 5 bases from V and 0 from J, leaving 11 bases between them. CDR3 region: CAWAIRVSGANVLTF. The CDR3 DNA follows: TGTGCCTGGGCTATCAGGGTCTCTGGGGCCAACGTCCTGACTTTC. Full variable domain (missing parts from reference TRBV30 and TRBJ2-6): SQTIHQWPATLVQPVGSPLSLECTVEGTSNPNLYWYRQAAGRGLQLLFYSVGIGQISSEVPQNLSASRPQDRQFILSSKKLLLSDSGFYLCAWAIRVSGANVLTFGAGSRLTVL.

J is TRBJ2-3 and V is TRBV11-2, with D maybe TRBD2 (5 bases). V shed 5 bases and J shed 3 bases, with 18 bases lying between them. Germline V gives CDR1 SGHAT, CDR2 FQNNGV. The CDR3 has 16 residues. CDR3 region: CASSQLVRQATDTQYF. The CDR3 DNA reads TGTGCCAGCAGCCAACTAGTTAGACAAGCAACAGATACGCAGTATTTT.

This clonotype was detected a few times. This CDR3 is CASVSSFYEQYF. The CDR3 DNA reads TGTGCCAGCGTCTCCAGCTTCTACGAGCAGTACTTC. This chain links TRBV27 with TRBJ2-7; D call uncertain. The CDR3 contains 12 residues. The V and J ends lost 8 bases and 3 bases respectively, with 11 bases between them. The germline V gene encodes CDR1 MNHEY and CDR2 SMNVEV (reference sequence).

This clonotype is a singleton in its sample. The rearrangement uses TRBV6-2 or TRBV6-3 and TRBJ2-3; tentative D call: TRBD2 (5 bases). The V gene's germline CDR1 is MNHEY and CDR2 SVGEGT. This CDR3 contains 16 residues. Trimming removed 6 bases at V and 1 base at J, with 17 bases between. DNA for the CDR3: TGTGCCAGCAGCCCCTTTGGAATGGGAGGCACAGATACGCAGTATTTT. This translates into CASSPFGMGGTDTQYF.

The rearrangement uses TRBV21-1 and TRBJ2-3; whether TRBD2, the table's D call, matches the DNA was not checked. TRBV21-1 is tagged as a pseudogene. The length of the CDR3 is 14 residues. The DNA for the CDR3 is TGTGCCAGCGATGAGCGGGCACGAACAGATACGCAGTATTTT. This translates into CASDERARTDTQYF.

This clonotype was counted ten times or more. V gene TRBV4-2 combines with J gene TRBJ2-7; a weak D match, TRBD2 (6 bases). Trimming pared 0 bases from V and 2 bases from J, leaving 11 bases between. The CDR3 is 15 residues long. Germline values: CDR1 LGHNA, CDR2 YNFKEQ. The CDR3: CASSQDWRGPYEQYF. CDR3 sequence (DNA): TGTGCCAGCAGCCAAGACTGGAGGGGTCCCTACGAGCAGTACTTC.

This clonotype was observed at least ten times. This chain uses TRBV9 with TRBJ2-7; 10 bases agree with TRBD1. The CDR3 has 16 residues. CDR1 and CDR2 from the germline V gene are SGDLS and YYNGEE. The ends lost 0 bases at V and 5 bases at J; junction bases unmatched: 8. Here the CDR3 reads CASSVEVGQGGDEQYF. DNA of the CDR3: TGTGCCAGCAGCGTAGAGGTAGGACAGGGGGGCGACGAGCAGTACTTC.

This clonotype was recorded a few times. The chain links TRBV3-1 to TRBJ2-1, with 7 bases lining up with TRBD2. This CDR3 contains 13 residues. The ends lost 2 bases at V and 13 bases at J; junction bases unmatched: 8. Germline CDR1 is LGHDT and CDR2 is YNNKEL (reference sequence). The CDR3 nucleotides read TGTGCCAGCAGCCAATCTATGACTAGCCCACAGTTCTTC. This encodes CASSQSMTSPQFF.

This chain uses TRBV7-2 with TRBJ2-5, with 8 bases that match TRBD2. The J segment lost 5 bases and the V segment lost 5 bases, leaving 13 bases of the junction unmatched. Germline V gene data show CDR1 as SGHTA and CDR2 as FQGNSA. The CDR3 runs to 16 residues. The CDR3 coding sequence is TGTGCCAGCAGCGCACAGGCGGGAGGCGGGGGGGAGACCCAGTACTTC. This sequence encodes CASSAQAGGGGETQYF. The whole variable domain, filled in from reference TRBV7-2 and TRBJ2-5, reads GAGVSQSPSNKVTEKGKDVELRCDPISGHTALYWYRQSLGQGLEFLIYFQGNSAPDKSGLPSDRFSAERTGGSVSTLTIQRTQQEDSAVYLCASSAQAGGGGETQYFGPGTRLLVL.

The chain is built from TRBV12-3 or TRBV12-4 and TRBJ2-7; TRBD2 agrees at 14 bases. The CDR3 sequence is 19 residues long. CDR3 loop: CTLSYRPGTSGGPDYEQYF. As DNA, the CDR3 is TGTACCCTCAGTTACAGGCCGGGGACTAGCGGGGGTCCAGACTACGAGCAGTACTTC.

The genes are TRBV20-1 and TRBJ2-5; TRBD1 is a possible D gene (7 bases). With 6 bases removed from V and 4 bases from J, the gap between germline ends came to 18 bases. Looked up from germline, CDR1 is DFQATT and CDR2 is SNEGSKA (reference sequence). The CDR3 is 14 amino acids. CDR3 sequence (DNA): TGCAGTGCAGACGACAGGGTGGGGGGAGAGACCCAGTACTTC. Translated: CSADDRVGGETQYF.

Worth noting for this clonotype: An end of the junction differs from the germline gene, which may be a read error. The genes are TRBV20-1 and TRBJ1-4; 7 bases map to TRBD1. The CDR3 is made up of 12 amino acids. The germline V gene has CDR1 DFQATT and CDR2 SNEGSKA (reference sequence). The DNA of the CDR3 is TGCAGTGCTAGAAGGGACAGTGAAGAACTGTTTTTT. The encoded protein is CSARRDSEELFF.

CDR3 in DNA: TGTGCCAGCAGCTTTGGACTAGCGGGATTCTCTGGGGCCAACGTCCTGACTTTC. Its translation: CASSFGLAGFSGANVLTF. The gene calls are TRBV11-2 and TRBJ2-6, with 12 bases aligning to TRBD2. There are 18 residues in the CDR3. The ends lost 3 bases at V and 0 bases at J; junction bases unmatched: 3. The germline gives CDR1 SGHAT, CDR2 FQNNGV.

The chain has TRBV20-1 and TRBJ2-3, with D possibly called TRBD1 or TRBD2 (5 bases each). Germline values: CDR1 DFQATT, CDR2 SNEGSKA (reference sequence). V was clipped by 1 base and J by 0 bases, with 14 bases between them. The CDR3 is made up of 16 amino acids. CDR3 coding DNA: TGCAGTGCTAGAGTCTCTCGGGGCCCCAGCACAGATACGCAGTATTTT. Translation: CSARVSRGPSTDTQYF.

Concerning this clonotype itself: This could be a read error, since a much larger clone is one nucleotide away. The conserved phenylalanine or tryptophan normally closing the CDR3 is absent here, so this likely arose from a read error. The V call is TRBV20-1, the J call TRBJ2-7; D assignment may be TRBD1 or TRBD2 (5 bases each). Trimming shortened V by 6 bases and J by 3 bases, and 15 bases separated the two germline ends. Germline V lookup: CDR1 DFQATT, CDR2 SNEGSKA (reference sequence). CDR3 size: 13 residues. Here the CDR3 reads CSAAGTGSYEQYY. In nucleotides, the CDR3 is TGCAGTGCCGCCGGGACGGGAAGCTACGAGCAGTACTAC.

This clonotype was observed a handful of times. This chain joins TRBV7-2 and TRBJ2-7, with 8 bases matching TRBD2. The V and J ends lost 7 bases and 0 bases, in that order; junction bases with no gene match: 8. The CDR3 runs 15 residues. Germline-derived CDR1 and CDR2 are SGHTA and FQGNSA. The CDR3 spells CASILTGTSSYEQYF. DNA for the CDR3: TGTGCCAGCATCCTCACCGGGACTAGCTCCTACGAGCAGTACTTC.

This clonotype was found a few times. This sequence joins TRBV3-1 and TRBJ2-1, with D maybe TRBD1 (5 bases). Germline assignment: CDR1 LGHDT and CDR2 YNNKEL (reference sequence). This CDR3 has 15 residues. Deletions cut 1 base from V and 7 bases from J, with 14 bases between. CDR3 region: CASSQGPQGANEQFF. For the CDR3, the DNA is TGTGCCAGCAGCCAAGGCCCCCAAGGGGCGAATGAGCAGTTCTTC.

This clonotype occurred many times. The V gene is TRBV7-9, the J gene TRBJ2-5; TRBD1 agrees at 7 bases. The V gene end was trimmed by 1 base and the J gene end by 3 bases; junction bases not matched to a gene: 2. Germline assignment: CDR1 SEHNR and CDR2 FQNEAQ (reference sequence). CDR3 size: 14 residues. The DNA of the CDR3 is TGTGCCAGCAGCTTAGGAGGACAGGAAGAGACCCAGTACTTC. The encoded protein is CASSLGGQEETQYF.

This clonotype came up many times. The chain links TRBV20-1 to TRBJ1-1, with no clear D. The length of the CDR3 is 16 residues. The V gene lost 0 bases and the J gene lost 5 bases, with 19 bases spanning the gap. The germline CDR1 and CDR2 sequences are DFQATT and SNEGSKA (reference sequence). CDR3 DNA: TGCAGTGCTAGAGATGTTCTCGAGATTTCGCGGACTGAAGCTTTCTTT. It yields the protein CSARDVLEISRTEAFF.

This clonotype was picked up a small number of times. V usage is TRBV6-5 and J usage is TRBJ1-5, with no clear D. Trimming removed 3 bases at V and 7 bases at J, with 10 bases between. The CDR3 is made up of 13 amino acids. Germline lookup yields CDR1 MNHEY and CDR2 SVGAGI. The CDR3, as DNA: TGTGCCAGCAGTTATAATGTGGGACAGCCCCAGCATTTT. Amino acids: CASSYNVGQPQHF.

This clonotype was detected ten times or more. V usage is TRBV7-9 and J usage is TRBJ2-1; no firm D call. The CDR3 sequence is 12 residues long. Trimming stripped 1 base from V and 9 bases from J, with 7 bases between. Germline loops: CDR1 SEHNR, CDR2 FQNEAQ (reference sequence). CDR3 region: CASSLEQREQFF. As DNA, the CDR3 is TGTGCCAGCAGCTTAGAGCAACGTGAGCAGTTCTTC.

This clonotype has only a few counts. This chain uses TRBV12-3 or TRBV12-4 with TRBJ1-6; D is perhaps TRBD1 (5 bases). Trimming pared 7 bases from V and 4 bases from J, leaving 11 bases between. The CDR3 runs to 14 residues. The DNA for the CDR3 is TGTGCCAGCAAGGCGAGGGGTTATAATTCACCCCTCCACTTT. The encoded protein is CASKARGYNSPLHF.